This is a list of T cell receptor beta chains from one sample in a study of blood T cell repertoires in COVID-19. Method: immunoSEQ multiplex PCR; TCRdb's copy keeps in-frame clones and lacks some. This sample yields tens of thousands of clones, of which about three quarters are seen a single time; approximately 6.8% belongs to the top ten. The sequenced sample consisted of peripheral blood. The receptors shown here come from a man between 65 and 80 years old with acute or convalescent COVID-19. Both conserved end residues are trimmed from each CDR3.

V gene	J gene	CDR3 length	CDR3 protein
TRBV7-2	TRBJ2-1	14	ASSLAYGGAYNEQF
TRBV6-5	TRBJ1-6	11	ASSRGVDSPLH
TRBV6-1	TRBJ2-7	13	ASSEIPRTGAEQY
TRBV29-1	TRBJ1-2	12	SVAPLSRQGGYT
TRBV27	TRBJ2-1	13	ASSLGTGFYNEQF
TRBV10-2	TRBJ2-3	14	ASRLTTGNTLDTQY
TRBV7-2	TRBJ1-6	15	ASSLVGQGVRNSPLH
TRBV3-1/TRBV3-2	TRBJ1-1	13	ASSQGYRGGTEAF
TRBV7-2	TRBJ2-2	14	ASSFSLAGNTGELF
TRBV4-1	TRBJ2-1	16	ASSQPTGALSSYNEQF
TRBV2	TRBJ1-5	11	ASGTPSNQPQH
TRBV24-1	TRBJ1-5	12	ATSDYTSNQPQH
TRBV3-1/TRBV3-2	TRBJ1-4	14	ASSHQGGGMGEKLF
TRBV6-2/TRBV6-3	TRBJ2-5	13	ASSSTGGLRETQY